The entry that follows covers one TCR beta chain sequence. The sample originates from a study of blood T cell repertoires in COVID-19. Overall study: T cells, B-cell-depleted T cells, or PBMCs supplied cDNA or gDNA.

Per the original methods: The assay estimated nucleated cells by amplifying reference gene primers. Assay used: immunoSEQ multiplex PCR; TCRdb lists only in-frame clones, some missing. V, J and clone size derive from that table, while D and trimming were established from the DNA sequence. The sample consists of over 250,000 clones, approximately 83% of them appearing once. The CDR3 is 21 amino acids. The V end was cut by 2 bases, the J end by 6 bases, with 34 bases between. Germline V lookup: CDR1 MNHEY, CDR2 SMNVEV (reference sequence). Sequenced material: peripheral blood. The sequence was collected from a woman in her 70s with acute or convalescent COVID-19. The rearrangement joins TRBV27 to TRBJ1-1; D not resolved. CDR3 in amino acids: CASSLANMGITGLPHIPEAFF. For the CDR3, the DNA is TGTGCCAGCAGTTTAGCCAACATGGGTATAACTGGGCTCCCTCATATCCCTGAAGCTTTCTTT.